The sample holds a few counts of the clone carrying this T cell receptor (beta chain). The antigen remains undetermined. Amplified TCR beta CDR3 regions came from RNA transcripts. A first-round RT-PCR of the TCR CDR3 used the HTBI primer set. From the multiplex PCR reads, TCRdb called clonotypes with MiXCR, one entry per CDR3 protein. Here the sample spans some 550,000 distinct CDR3 sequences, 16% being singletons. Thyroid ultrasound and orbital computed tomography, with clinical symptoms and serum thyroxine and TRAb, informed diagnoses. Trimming took off 2 bases at V and 3 bases at J, with 9 bases between the two ends. Germline CDR1 SGHAT, CDR2 FQNNGV. The CDR3 runs 14 residues. The data originate from a study of T cells in Graves' hyperthyroidism and ophthalmopathy. Turning to the study itself: Before any treatment, at initial diagnosis, peripheral blood was collected. Study-wide results and caveats: The model's output predicted ophthalmopathy at a median of roughly 6.9 months prior to onset. Among thyroid clonotypes expanded above 0.001, most also appeared in blood.

The specimen sequenced was blood. The chain uses TRBV11-2 and TRBJ2-3; D gene unclear. This TCR was recovered from a woman aged 40 to 50 with Graves' ophthalmopathy. The DNA of the CDR3 is TGTGCCAGCAGCTTAACGCGGAATACAGATACGCAGTATTTT. Its translation is CASSLTRNTDTQYF.